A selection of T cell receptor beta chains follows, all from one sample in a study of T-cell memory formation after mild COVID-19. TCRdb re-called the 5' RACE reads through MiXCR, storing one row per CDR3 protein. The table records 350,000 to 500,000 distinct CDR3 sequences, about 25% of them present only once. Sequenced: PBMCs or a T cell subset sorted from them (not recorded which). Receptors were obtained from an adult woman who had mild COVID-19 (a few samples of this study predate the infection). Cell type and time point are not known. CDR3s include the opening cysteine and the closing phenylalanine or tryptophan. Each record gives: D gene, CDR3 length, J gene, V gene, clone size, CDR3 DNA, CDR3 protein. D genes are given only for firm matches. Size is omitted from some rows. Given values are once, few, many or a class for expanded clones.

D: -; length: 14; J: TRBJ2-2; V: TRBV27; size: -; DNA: TGTGCCAGCAGTTTACCGTCGGTCACCGGGGAGCTGTTTTTT; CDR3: CASSLPSVTGELFF
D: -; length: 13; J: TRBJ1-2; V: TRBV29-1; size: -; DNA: TGCAGCGCCTTGGGTGCAGATAACTATGGCTACACCTTC; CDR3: CSALGADNYGYTF
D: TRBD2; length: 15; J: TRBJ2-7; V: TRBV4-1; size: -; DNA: TGCGCCAGCAGCCAAACTGCCAGCGGGGCTTACGAGCAGTACTTC; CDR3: CASSQTASGAYEQYF
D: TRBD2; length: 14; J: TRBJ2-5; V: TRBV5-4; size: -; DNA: TGTGCCAGCAGCGTCCGGGGGGAGAGGGAGACCCAGTACTTC; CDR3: CASSVRGERETQYF
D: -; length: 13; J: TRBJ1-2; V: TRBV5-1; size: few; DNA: TGCGCCAGCAGCTTGGTTGTCGCATCCCCTAGCACCTTC; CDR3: CASSLVVASPSTF
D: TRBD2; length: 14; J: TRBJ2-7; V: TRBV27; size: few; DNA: TGTGCCAGCAGTTTCGCCGGCGGGGGGGGAGAGCAGTACTTC; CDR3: CASSFAGGGGEQYF
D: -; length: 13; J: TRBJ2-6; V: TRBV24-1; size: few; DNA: TGTGCCACCAGGGGTTTTGGGGCCAACGTCCTGACTTTC; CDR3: CATRGFGANVLTF
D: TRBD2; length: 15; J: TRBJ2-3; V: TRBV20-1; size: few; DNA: TGCAGTGCTAGTGGGCTAGCGGTTAGCACAGATACGCAGTATTTT; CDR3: CSASGLAVSTDTQYF
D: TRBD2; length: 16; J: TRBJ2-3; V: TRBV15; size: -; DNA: TGTGCCACCAGCCGTGGGACTAGCGAAGTAACAGATACGCAGTATTTT; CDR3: CATSRGTSEVTDTQYF
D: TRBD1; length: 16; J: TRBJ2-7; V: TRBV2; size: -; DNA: TGTGCCAGCAGTGGTTCTCGGACAGGGGGGTTCTACGAGCAGTACTTC; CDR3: CASSGSRTGGFYEQYF
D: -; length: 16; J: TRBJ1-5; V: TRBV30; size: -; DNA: TGTGCCTGGAGTGTCCCGTCGACACTTAGCAATCAGCCCCAGCATTTT; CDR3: CAWSVPSTLSNQPQHF
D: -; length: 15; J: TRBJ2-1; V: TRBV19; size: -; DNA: TGTGCCAGTAGTATTTTGCAGAACAGCCTGAATGAGCAGTTCTTC; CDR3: CASSILQNSLNEQFF
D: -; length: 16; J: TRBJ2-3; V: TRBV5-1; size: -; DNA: TGCGCCAGCAGCTCTCACCAGGGACTTCCCACAGATACGCAGTATTTT; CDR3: CASSSHQGLPTDTQYF
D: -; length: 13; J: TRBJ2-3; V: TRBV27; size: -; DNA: TGTGCCAGCAGTCTGGCCCGGTTAGATACGCAGTATTTT; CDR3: CASSLARLDTQYF
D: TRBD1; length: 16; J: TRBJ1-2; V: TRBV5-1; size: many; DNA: TGCGCCAGCAGCTTGCAGGGGGGTATTAATAACTATGGCTACACCTTC; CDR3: CASSLQGGINNYGYTF
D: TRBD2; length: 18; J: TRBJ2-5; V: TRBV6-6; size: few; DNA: TGTGCCAGCAGTTATCGAGGACTAGCGGGAGGGTCAGGAGAGACCCAGTACTTC; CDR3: CASSYRGLAGGSGETQYF
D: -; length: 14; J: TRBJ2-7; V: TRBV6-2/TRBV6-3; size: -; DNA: TGTGCCAGCAGGGACGGGGTGTGGGTCCACGAGCAGTACTTC; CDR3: CASRDGVWVHEQYF
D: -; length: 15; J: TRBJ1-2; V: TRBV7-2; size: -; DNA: TGTGCCAGCAGCTTAGTCTCTGGGACAAATTCGGGCTACACCTTC; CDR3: CASSLVSGTNSGYTF
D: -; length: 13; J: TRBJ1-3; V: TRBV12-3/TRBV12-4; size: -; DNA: TGTGCCAGCGGGACCTTTTCTGGAAACACCATATATTTT; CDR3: CASGTFSGNTIYF
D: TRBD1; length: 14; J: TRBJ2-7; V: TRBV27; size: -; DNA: TGTGCCAGCAGCGTATCGGGACAGAACTACGAGCAGTACTTC; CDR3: CASSVSGQNYEQYF
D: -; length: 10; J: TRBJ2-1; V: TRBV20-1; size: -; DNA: TGCAGTGCTAGCTACGGGGAGCAGTTCTTC; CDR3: CSASYGEQFF
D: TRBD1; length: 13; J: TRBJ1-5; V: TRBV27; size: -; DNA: TGTGCCAGCAGCCTACAGGGGAGTCAGCCCCAGCATTTT; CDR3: CASSLQGSQPQHF
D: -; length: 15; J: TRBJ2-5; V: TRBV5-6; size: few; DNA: TGTGCCAGCAGCTTGCAACAGACAGTACAAGAGACCCAGTACTTC; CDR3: CASSLQQTVQETQYF
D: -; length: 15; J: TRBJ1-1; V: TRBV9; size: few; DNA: TGTGCCAGCAGCCCCGACGGTAGAATGAACACTGAAGCTTTCTTT; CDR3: CASSPDGRMNTEAFF
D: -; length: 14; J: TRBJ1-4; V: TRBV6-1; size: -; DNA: TGTGCCAGCAGCAACGACAGAAGGAATGAAAAACTGTTTTTT; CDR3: CASSNDRRNEKLFF
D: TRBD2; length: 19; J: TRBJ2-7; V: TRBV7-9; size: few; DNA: TGTGCCAGCAGTTCCTGGACAGGACTAGCGGGGGGCCTTACCTACGAGCAGTACTTC; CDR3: CASSSWTGLAGGLTYEQYF
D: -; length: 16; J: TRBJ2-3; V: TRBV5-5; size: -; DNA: TGTGCCAGCAGCTTACCACAGGGACGTGGCACAGATACGCAGTATTTT; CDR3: CASSLPQGRGTDTQYF
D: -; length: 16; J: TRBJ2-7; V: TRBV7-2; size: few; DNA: TGTGCCAGCAGCTTAGCCCCCGGGATAGAGGGGGGCGAGCAGTACTTC; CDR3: CASSLAPGIEGGEQYF
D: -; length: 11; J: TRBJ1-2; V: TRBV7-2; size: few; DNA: TGTGCCAGCAGCTTTTCTACCGGCTACACCTTC; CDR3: CASSFSTGYTF
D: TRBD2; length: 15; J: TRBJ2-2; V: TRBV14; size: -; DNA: TGTGCCAGCAGCCAAGTCGGGAGGAGGACCGGGGAGCTGTTTTTT; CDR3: CASSQVGRRTGELFF
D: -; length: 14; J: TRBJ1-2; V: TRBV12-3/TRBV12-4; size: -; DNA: TGTGCCAGCAGTCGTGGACAGATTAACTATGGCTACACCTTC; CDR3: CASSRGQINYGYTF
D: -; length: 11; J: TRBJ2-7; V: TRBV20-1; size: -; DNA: TGCAGTGCTAGCCCCCCCTACGAGCAGTACTTC; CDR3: CSASPPYEQYF
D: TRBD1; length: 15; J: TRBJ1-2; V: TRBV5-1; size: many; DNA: TGCGCCAGCAGCTTGGCGGGACAGACAAACTATGGCTACACCTTC; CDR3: CASSLAGQTNYGYTF
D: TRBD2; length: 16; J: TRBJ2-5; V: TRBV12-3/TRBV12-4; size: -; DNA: TGTGCCAGCACACCTCTTGGTAGCGGGGGACGAGAGACCCAGTACTTC; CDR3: CASTPLGSGGRETQYF
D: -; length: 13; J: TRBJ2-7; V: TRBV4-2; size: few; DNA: TGTGCCAGCAGCTCTGAGTCCGGATACGAGCAGTACTTC; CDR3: CASSSESGYEQYF
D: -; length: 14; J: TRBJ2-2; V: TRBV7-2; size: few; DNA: TGTGCCAGCAGCTTGACAGTGAGCACCGGGGAGCTGTTTTTT; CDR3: CASSLTVSTGELFF
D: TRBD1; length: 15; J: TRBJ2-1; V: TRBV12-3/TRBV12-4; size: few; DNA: TGTGCCAGCAGGCCCCGACAGGGGGATGGCAATGAGCAGTTCTTC; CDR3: CASRPRQGDGNEQFF
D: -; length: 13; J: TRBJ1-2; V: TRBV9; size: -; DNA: TGTGCCAGCAGCGTAGCTAGGGGCTATGGCTACACCTTC; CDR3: CASSVARGYGYTF
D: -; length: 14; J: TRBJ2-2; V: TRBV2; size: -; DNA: TGTGCCAGCAGTGTAGCGGTGAACACCGGGGAGCTGTTTTTT; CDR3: CASSVAVNTGELFF
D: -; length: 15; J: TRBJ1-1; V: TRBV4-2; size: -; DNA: TGTGCCAGCAGCCAAGATCCATGGGGGAACACTGAAGCTTTCTTT; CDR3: CASSQDPWGNTEAFF
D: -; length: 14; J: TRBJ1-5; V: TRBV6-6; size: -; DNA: TGTGCCAGCAGTTATACAGGAGACAATCAGCCCCAGCATTTT; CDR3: CASSYTGDNQPQHF
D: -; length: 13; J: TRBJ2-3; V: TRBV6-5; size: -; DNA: TGTGCCAGCAGTTACATTCGTCTAGGTGCGCAGTATTTT; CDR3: CASSYIRLGAQYF
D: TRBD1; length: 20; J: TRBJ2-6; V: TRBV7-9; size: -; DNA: TGTGCCAGCAGGGGAGGATCCGGGACAGGGGTGGACTCTGGGGCCAACGTCCTGACTTTC; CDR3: CASRGGSGTGVDSGANVLTF
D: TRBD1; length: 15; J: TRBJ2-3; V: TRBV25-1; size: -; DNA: TGTGCCAGCAGTGAATGGGGACAGGAAGACGTTGAGCAGTATTTT; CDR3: CASSEWGQEDVEQYF
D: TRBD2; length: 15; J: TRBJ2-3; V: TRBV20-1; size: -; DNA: TGCAGTGCTAGGGAGCTAGCGGGAAGCACAGATACGCAGTATTTT; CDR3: CSARELAGSTDTQYF
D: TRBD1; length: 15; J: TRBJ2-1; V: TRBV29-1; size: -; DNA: TGCAGCGTTGAACCTCGGGGACAGCTTGACAATGAGCAGTTCTTC; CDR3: CSVEPRGQLDNEQFF
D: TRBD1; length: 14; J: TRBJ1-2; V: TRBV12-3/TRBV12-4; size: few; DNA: TGTGCCAGCAGAAAGGGACAGGGAATAACGGGCTACACCTTC; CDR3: CASRKGQGITGYTF
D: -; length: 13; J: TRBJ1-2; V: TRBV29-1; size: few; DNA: TGCAGCGTTGCCTTGACGGGAGGCTATGGCTACACCTTC; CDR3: CSVALTGGYGYTF